The 15 T cell receptor beta chains in this list originate from one sample, sequenced in a study of vaccination effects on CD4 cells after COVID-19. The table came from immunoSEQ multiplex PCR; TCRdb's copy has only in-frame clones and leaves some out. The sample includes tens of thousands of clones, 76% of them seen just once. Sequencing followed a ViraFEST assay step that expanded antigen-specific CD4+ T cells with viral peptide pools. Cells that had been cultured for roughly eleven days were the source of isolated CD4+ T cells. This person caught SARS-CoV-2 sometime from March to December 2020, and PCR testing confirmed the infection. These TCRs are of unknown antigen specificity. This specimen consisted of CD4+ T cells from PBMCs cultured with HIV peptides, obtained before COVID-19 vaccination. Subset given: HIV-1 Nef peptide pool negative control/reference culture. All receptors derive from a human donor who had a prior SARS-CoV-2 infection.

The chain employs TRBV7-3 and TRBJ2-3, with D perhaps TRBD1 or TRBD2 (5 bases each). There are 17 residues in the CDR3. The V gene lost 1 base and the J gene lost 2 bases, with 16 bases spanning the gap. The germline V gene has CDR1 SGHTA and CDR2 FQGTGA. CDR3 nucleotides: TGTGCCAGCAGCTTAAAAGGTGGGACGGATGCCACAGATACGCAGTATTTT. Encoded protein: CASSLKGGTDATDTQYF.

The rearrangement links TRBV5-1 to TRBJ2-3, with D perhaps being TRBD1 or TRBD2 (5 bases each). CDR1 is SGHRS, CDR2 YFSETQ, per germline. The CDR3 sequence is 15 residues long. V lost 7 bases, J lost 5 bases, and 20 bases lay in between. The CDR3 loop reads CASRSQAGTQDTQYF. DNA for the CDR3: TGCGCCAGCCGTTCCCAGGCTGGGACCCAAGATACGCAGTATTTT. The complete variable domain, with remaining parts taken from reference TRBV5-1 and TRBJ2-3, reads KAGVTQTPRYLIKTRGQQVTLSCSPISGHRSVSWYQQTPGQGLQFLFEYFSETQRNKGNFPGRFSGRQFSNSRSEMNVSTLELGDSALYLCASRSQAGTQDTQYFGPGTRLTVL.

This clone was counted once. This chain joins TRBV27 and TRBJ2-3; D gene uncertain. The CDR3 consists of 14 residues. Trimming removed 2 bases from V and 2 bases from J, with 8 bases in between. CDR1 is MNHEY, CDR2 SMNVEV, per germline (reference sequence). This CDR3 is CASSLASYTDTQYF. The CDR3 bases are TGTGCCAGCAGTTTAGCCAGTTACACAGATACGCAGTATTTT.

The V gene is TRBV25-1, the J gene TRBJ2-2; D perhaps matches TRBD1 (6 bases). The ends were cut back, 8 bases at V and 2 bases at J, with 12 bases in the middle. The CDR3 is 14 residues long. CDR1 and CDR2 (germline): MGHDK, SYGVNS. The CDR3 is CASSPGQNTGELFF. The CDR3 region has the DNA TGTGCCAGCTCACCGGGACAAAACACCGGGGAGCTGTTTTTT.

This chain connects TRBV9 to TRBJ2-6, with D uncertain. CDR1 and CDR2 (germline): SGDLS, YYNGEE. This CDR3 is built from 16 residues. The V end lost 4 bases, the J end lost 0 bases, and 11 bases lay between the germline ends. The CDR3 spells CASSPIIGSGANVLTF. The DNA of the CDR3 is TGTGCCAGCAGCCCGATTATTGGCTCTGGGGCCAACGTCCTGACTTTC.

The V gene is TRBV7-9, the J gene TRBJ1-2, with unresolved D. Looked up from germline, CDR1 is SEHNR and CDR2 is FQNEAQ (reference sequence). V lost 7 bases and J 10 bases, leaving 16 bases between the germline ends. The CDR3 totals 12 residues. The CDR3 is CASTSEAVDYTF. The CDR3 DNA follows: TGTGCCAGCACGAGTGAGGCGGTGGACTACACCTTC.

This clone was seen more than once but under ten times. The chain combines TRBV5-4 with TRBJ2-3; D is undetermined. Trimming removed 3 bases at V and 6 bases at J, with 20 bases between. Germline values: CDR1 SGHNT, CDR2 YYREEE (reference sequence). The CDR3 contains 16 residues. This CDR3 is CASSSRALPLTDTQYF. The DNA for the CDR3 is TGTGCCAGCAGCTCCCGAGCGCTCCCCCTCACTGATACGCAGTATTTT.

This rearrangement joins TRBV7-2 to TRBJ1-2; D is unresolved. Trimming removed 5 bases from V and 4 bases from J, with 11 bases in between. Germline V gene data show CDR1 as SGHTA and CDR2 as FQGNSA. CDR3 length: 13 residues. The CDR3 loop reads CASSMNAAYGYTF. DNA for the CDR3: TGTGCCAGCAGCATGAACGCAGCCTATGGCTACACCTTC.

In DNA, the CDR3 is TGTGCCAGCAGCCAGGGGCGGAACACTGAAGCTTTCTTT. This codes for CASSQGRNTEAFF. This chain joins TRBV3-1 (or the pseudogene TRBV3-2) and TRBJ1-1, with D maybe TRBD1 (5 bases). Trimming cost V 3 bases and J 1 base, with 6 bases left between them. Germline assignment: CDR1 LGHDT and CDR2 YNNKEL (reference sequence). The CDR3 consists of 13 residues.

J is TRBJ2-7 and V is TRBV28, with 8 bases aligning to TRBD2. Per germline, CDR1 MDHEN and CDR2 SYDVKM. After removal of 8 bases from V and 4 bases from J, the junction contained 13 bases not matched to a gene. The CDR3 covers 15 residues. CDR3 residues: CASGTSSGWGYEQYF. CDR3 nucleotides: TGTGCCAGCGGAACCTCTAGCGGGTGGGGGTACGAGCAGTACTTC.

This chain links TRBV7-2 with TRBJ1-2; weak D call: TRBD1 (5 bases). Germline values: CDR1 SGHTA, CDR2 FQGNSA. The CDR3 is 14 amino acids. V was clipped by 4 bases and J by 8 bases, with 17 bases between them. This CDR3 reads CASSSSQGGGGYTF. DNA for the CDR3: TGTGCCAGCAGCTCGAGCCAGGGTGGGGGGGGCTACACCTTC.

J is TRBJ2-5 and V is TRBV5-1; weak D call: TRBD1 (5 bases). CDR1 is SGHRS, CDR2 YFSETQ, per germline. Trimming shortened V by 2 bases and J by 4 bases, and 9 bases separated the two germline ends. The CDR3 runs to 13 residues. CDR3 sequence: CASSFATGETQYF. In DNA, the CDR3 is TGCGCCAGCAGCTTTGCTACAGGAGAGACCCAGTACTTC.

For this clone: At the DNA level, this CDR3 is encoded by other sequences in the same sample as well. This chain uses TRBV11-2 with TRBJ2-7, with 10 bases aligning to TRBD2. Trimming took 1 base from V and 7 from J; bases not matched to a gene: 7. Germline CDR1 reads SGHAT; CDR2 reads FQNNGV. CDR3 length: 15 amino acids. The CDR3 loop reads CASSLGLAGVGEQYF. The DNA for the CDR3 is TGTGCCAGCAGCTTAGGGCTAGCGGGGGTTGGAGAGCAGTACTTC.

The chain recombines TRBV5-6 with TRBJ1-2, with D possibly being TRBD1 (5 bases). The CDR3 is 14 amino acids. V was shortened by 0 bases and J by 3 bases, with 9 bases between the two germline ends. Per germline, CDR1 SGHDT and CDR2 YYEEEE. CDR3 in DNA: TGTGCCAGCAGCTTGGATCAGGGATACTATGGCTACACCTTC. It codes for CASSLDQGYYGYTF.

The rearrangement uses TRBV18 and TRBJ2-7; 9 bases line up with TRBD1. The CDR3 runs 14 residues. With V trimmed by 6 bases and J by 3 bases, 6 bases remained unmatched. Germline CDR1 is KGHSH and CDR2 is LQKENI. The CDR3 loop reads CASSYRDRDYEQYF. As DNA, the CDR3 is TGTGCCAGCTCGTACCGGGACAGGGACTACGAGCAGTACTTC.